A selection of T cell receptor beta chains follows, all from one sample in a study of cytomegalovirus exposure and HLA in healthy donors. Some clones are missing from TCRdb's copy, which holds only in-frame ones; the method was immunoSEQ multiplex PCR. The data show about 160,000 clones, approximately 90% seen once. Sample: PBMCs. The origin of the receptors is a young woman in good health and CMV-seronegative. CDR3s include the opening cysteine and the closing phenylalanine or tryptophan. D genes are given only for firm matches. A row's size may be missing; if present it is once, few, many or a size class.

>.|TRBJ2-5|TRBD2|TRBV7-2
CASSLVGRGAFQETQYF
TGTGCCAGCAGCTTAGTGGGGCGGGGGGCCTTCCAAGAGACCCAGTACTTC
>.|TRBJ2-3|TRBD2|TRBV7-6
CASSLESGRTTDTQYF
TGTGCCAGCAGCTTAGAAAGCGGGAGAACCACAGATACGCAGTATTTT
>.|TRBJ1-3|.|TRBV28
CASSPDNPGSGNTIYF
TGTGCCAGCAGCCCAGACAATCCAGGCTCTGGAAACACCATATATTTT
>.|TRBJ1-2|TRBD1|TRBV5-1
CASRVLGTGNYGYTF
TGCGCCAGCAGAGTCCTAGGGACAGGGAACTATGGCTACACCTTC
>.|TRBJ1-4|TRBD1|TRBV11-2
CASSSAGGTGAEKLFF
TGTGCCAGCAGCTCGGCGGGGGGGACAGGGGCGGAAAAACTGTTTTTT
>.|TRBJ2-6|.|TRBV5-1
CASLSGANVLTF
TGCGCCAGTCTATCTGGGGCCAACGTCCTGACTTTC
>.|TRBJ2-1|.|TRBV30
CARNSEQFF
TGTGCCCGGAACAGCGAGCAGTTCTTC
>.|TRBJ2-7|.|TRBV19
CASSSDRGGSYEQYF
TGTGCCAGTAGTTCCGATAGGGGTGGCTCCTACGAGCAGTACTTC
>.|TRBJ1-1|.|TRBV30
CAWGPDWNTEAFF
TGTGCCTGGGGCCCCGACTGGAACACTGAAGCTTTCTTT
>.|TRBJ1-2|TRBD1|TRBV5-6
CASSLGTGGAGYGYTF
TGTGCCAGCAGCTTGGGGACAGGGGGCGCGGGCTATGGCTACACCTTC
>.|TRBJ1-1|.|TRBV4-3
CASSQDGGAASLNTEAFF
TGCGCCAGCAGCCAAGATGGGGGGGCAGCCAGTTTGAACACTGAAGCTTTCTTT
>.|TRBJ2-7|TRBD2|TRBV25-1
CASSSSGLAGSYEQYF
TGTGCCAGCAGTTCCTCCGGGCTAGCGGGCTCCTACGAGCAGTACTTC
>.|TRBJ2-5|TRBD2|TRBV19
CASSISFVGLAGVEPQYF
TGTGCCAGTAGTATTAGTTTCGTAGGACTAGCGGGAGTAGAGCCCCAGTACTTC
>.|TRBJ2-4|TRBD1|TRBV7-9
CASSLTGGGNIQYF
TGTGCCAGCAGTCTAACAGGGGGCGGGAACATTCAGTACTTC
>.|TRBJ2-2|TRBD1|TRBV11-2
CASSPGQGGNTGELFF
TGTGCCAGCAGCCCAGGACAGGGCGGGAACACCGGGGAGCTGTTTTTT
>.|TRBJ2-1|TRBD2|TRBV4-1
CASSQEPSGSAYNEQFF
TGCGCCAGCAGCCAAGAACCTAGCGGGAGTGCCTACAATGAGCAGTTCTTC
>.|TRBJ2-2|.|TRBV25-1
CASSAQVYTGELFF
TGTGCCAGCAGTGCACAGGTGTACACCGGGGAGCTGTTTTTT
>.|TRBJ2-1|TRBD1|TRBV6-4
CASAVDRGRPNEQFF
TGTGCCAGCGCCGTCGACAGGGGCCGCCCCAATGAGCAGTTCTTC
>.|TRBJ2-5|TRBD1|TRBV18
CASSPGTAQETQYF
TGTGCCAGCTCACCCGGGACAGCCCAAGAGACCCAGTACTTC
>.|TRBJ2-4|.|TRBV18
CASSPNRAAKNIQYF
TGTGCCAGCTCACCAAACAGGGCGGCCAAAAACATTCAGTACTTC
>.|TRBJ2-2|TRBD1|TRBV19
CASSLRDRGLGTGELFF
TGTGCCAGTAGCCTCCGGGACAGGGGCCTGGGCACCGGGGAGCTGTTTTTT
>.|TRBJ2-7|TRBD1|TRBV6-5
CASRDRTYEQYF
TGTGCCAGCAGGGACAGGACCTACGAGCAGTACTTC
>.|TRBJ2-5|TRBD2|TRBV27
CASSAGTSLSETQYF
TGTGCCAGCAGTGCCGGGACTAGCCTTTCAGAGACCCAGTACTTC
>.|TRBJ2-5|TRBD1|TRBV9
CASSVGGTGISETQYF
TGTGCCAGCAGCGTAGGTGGGACAGGTATCTCGGAGACCCAGTACTTC
>.|TRBJ1-5|.|TRBV4-1
CASSQDLVGAQPQHF
TGCGCCAGCAGCCAAGATTTGGTAGGGGCTCAGCCCCAGCATTTT
>.|TRBJ1-5|TRBD1|TRBV7-8
CASSSPKGALSNQPQHF
TGTGCCAGCAGCTCCCCAAAGGGGGCACTTAGCAATCAGCCCCAGCATTTT
>.|TRBJ2-7|.|TRBV28
CASSSAAARYEQYF
TGTGCCAGCAGTTCTGCAGCGGCGCGCTACGAGCAGTACTTC
>.|TRBJ1-1|TRBD1|TRBV5-1
CASSLGTDNTEAFF
TGCGCCAGCAGCCTAGGGACAGATAACACTGAAGCTTTCTTT
>once|TRBJ2-4|.|TRBV6-1
CASSEGLAKNIQYF
TGTGCCAGCAGTGAGGGACTAGCCAAAAACATTCAGTACTTC
>.|TRBJ2-7|TRBD2|TRBV6-6
CASRGSGKQGEQYF
TGTGCCAGCAGGGGAAGCGGGAAGCAGGGCGAGCAGTACTTC
>once|TRBJ1-2|.|TRBV9
CASSVGTGLGYTF
TGTGCCAGCAGCGTAGGAACAGGGCTGGGCTACACCTTC